This entry lists 26 T cell receptor beta chains sequenced from one sample in a study of T cell changes during pregnancy in multiple sclerosis. Only in-frame clones appear in the TCRdb table, and some are missing; sequencing was by immunoSEQ multiplex PCR. The data contain 90,000 to 100,000 clones, around 93% of them singletons. The material sequenced was peripheral blood, taken in the first trimester of pregnancy. The receptors originated from a female donor with multiple sclerosis, enrolled in a pregnancy study.

This sequence joins TRBV7-3 and TRBJ2-2; the D gene is possibly TRBD1 (5 bases). From germline, CDR1 is SGHTA and CDR2 FQGTGA. V dropped 5 bases and J dropped 4 bases, with 11 bases sitting between them. The CDR3 length is 14 residues. CDR3 protein: CASSLQGSTGELFF. CDR3 nucleotide sequence: TGTGCCAGCAGCCTCCAGGGTAGCACCGGGGAGCTGTTTTTT.

V gene TRBV27 combines with J gene TRBJ2-1, with a possible D match to TRBD1 (5 bases). The CDR3 runs 17 residues. Trimming removed 4 bases at V and 4 bases at J, with 20 bases between. Per the germline V gene, CDR1 is MNHEY and CDR2 is SMNVEV (reference sequence). CDR3 sequence (DNA): TGTGCCAGCAGTTCCCTAACGAACCGGGCAGGGTACAATGAGCAGTTCTTC. Protein: CASSSLTNRAGYNEQFF.

This clone showed up just once. The chain recombines TRBV5-1 with TRBJ1-2, with a weak D call TRBD1 (6 bases). The V end was cut by 2 bases, the J end by 3 bases, with 8 bases between. The germline gives CDR1 SGHRS, CDR2 YFSETQ. The CDR3 is made up of 13 amino acids. Here the CDR3 reads CASSFRGDYGYTF. CDR3 DNA: TGCGCCAGCAGCTTCAGGGGCGACTATGGCTACACCTTC.

J is TRBJ2-1 and V is TRBV30, with D possibly matching TRBD2 (6 bases). The CDR3 runs 14 residues. Germline V lookup: CDR1 GTSNPN, CDR2 SVGIG (reference sequence). V dropped 7 bases and J dropped 10 bases, with 23 bases sitting between them. The CDR3 region has the DNA TGTGCCTACACTAGGGACCAACGCCGGGGGGAGCAGTTCTTC. The encoded protein is CAYTRDQRRGEQFF.

The chain links TRBV7-6 to TRBJ2-5; 9 nucleotides align to TRBD1. J lost 2 bases, V lost 5 bases, and 9 bases had no gene match. The CDR3 contains 16 residues. Germline lookup yields CDR1 SGHVS and CDR2 FNYEAQ. The CDR3 sequence is CASSPRTGALQETQYF. DNA of the CDR3: TGTGCCAGCAGCCCGCGGACAGGGGCCCTTCAAGAGACCCAGTACTTC.

This CDR3 reads CASSPNWGLVQETQYF. The CDR3 DNA reads as TGCGCCAGCAGCCCTAATTGGGGACTAGTGCAAGAGACCCAGTACTTC. The rearrangement joins TRBV4-1 to TRBJ2-5; 8 bases agree with TRBD2. Unmatched junction bases numbered 9, after V lost 4 bases and J lost 2 bases. The germline V gene encodes CDR1 MGHRA and CDR2 YSYEKL. CDR3 length: 16 residues.

V gene TRBV11-2 combines with J gene TRBJ2-7, with D perhaps matching TRBD1 (5 bases). The germline CDR1 and CDR2 sequences are SGHAT and FQNNGV. The CDR3 has 16 residues. Trimming removed 5 bases from V and 2 bases from J, with 19 bases in between. CDR3 amino acids: CASSKNGQNHAYEQYF. CDR3 DNA sequence: TGTGCCAGCAGCAAGAACGGACAAAATCACGCCTACGAGCAGTACTTC.

The gene calls are TRBV19 and TRBJ1-5; D unresolved. Germline-derived CDR1 and CDR2 are LNHDA and SQIVND (reference sequence). This CDR3 contains 13 residues. Trimming took off 8 bases at V and 5 bases at J, with 13 bases between the two ends. The CDR3 spells CASETTRDQPQHF. The CDR3 nucleotides are TGTGCCAGTGAGACAACCCGAGATCAGCCCCAGCATTTT.

V is TRBV7-2 and J is TRBJ2-5; 10 bases match TRBD2. V shed 5 bases, J shed 2 bases, and the junction held 8 bases outside the gene matches. The CDR3 spans 16 residues. Germline loops: CDR1 SGHTA, CDR2 FQGNSA. The CDR3 sequence: CASSVSSGGEQETQYF. DNA of the CDR3: TGTGCCAGCAGCGTATCTAGCGGGGGAGAACAAGAGACCCAGTACTTC.

This sequence joins TRBV5-1 and TRBJ2-5; 7 positions match TRBD1. V lost 4 bases and J lost 3; bases outside the gene matches: 9. There are 15 residues in the CDR3. Looked up from germline, CDR1 is SGHRS and CDR2 is YFSETQ. The CDR3 region is CASSLGDRIEETQYF. The CDR3 DNA reads TGCGCCAGCAGCCTCGGGGACAGAATTGAAGAGACCCAGTACTTC.

This clone was counted a single time. The gene calls are TRBV4-1 and TRBJ1-4, with 7 bases that match TRBD1. J gave up 7 bases and V 1 base, and 6 bases lay outside the gene matches. The CDR3 is 15 residues long. Germline V gene data show CDR1 as MGHRA and CDR2 as YSYEKL. The CDR3 reads CASSQATGLSEKLFF. DNA for the CDR3: TGCGCCAGCAGCCAAGCGACAGGGTTGAGTGAAAAACTGTTTTTT.

The rearrangement uses TRBV10-3 and TRBJ1-3; TRBD1 aligns across 7 bases. CDR1 is ENHRY, CDR2 SYGVKD, per germline. Trimming at V came to 3 bases and at J to 2 bases, leaving 7 bases not matched to a gene. CDR3 length equals 16 residues. CDR3 bases: TGTGCCATCAGTGATGTGGACAGGCCAACTGGAAACACCATATATTTT. Protein: CAISDVDRPTGNTIYF.

The V gene is TRBV5-1, the J gene TRBJ2-1; 12 bases match TRBD2. The ends lost 3 bases at V and 8 bases at J; junction bases unmatched: 9. This CDR3 contains 16 residues. CDR1 is SGHRS, CDR2 YFSETQ, per germline. The CDR3 nucleotides read TGCGCCAGCAGCTCAGGGCCTAGCGGGGGGGTCGATGAGCAGTTCTTC. Its protein is CASSSGPSGGVDEQFF.

The rearrangement uses TRBV5-4 and TRBJ1-1; maybe TRBD1 (6 bases). Per the germline V gene, CDR1 is SGHNT and CDR2 is YYREEE (reference sequence). This CDR3 has 15 residues. Deletions cut 0 bases from V and 6 bases from J, with 15 bases between. The CDR3 is CASSLGGGGTAEAFF. The DNA of the CDR3 is TGTGCCAGCAGCTTGGGGGGAGGGGGGACCGCTGAAGCTTTCTTT.

Here the CDR3 DNA reads TGTGCCAGCAGCTCGCCGGAGGACGTGGGTGAAAAACTGTTTTTT. Its protein is CASSSPEDVGEKLFF. The chain is built from TRBV11-3 and TRBJ1-4; no clear D. Trimming removed 4 bases at V and 7 bases at J, with 16 bases between. The CDR3 sequence is 15 residues long. Germline assignment: CDR1 SGHNT and CDR2 YENEEA.

J is TRBJ1-4 and V is TRBV5-6; TRBD1 agrees at 7 bases. Losses at the gene ends were 3 bases for V and 4 bases for J; bases not matched to a gene: 9. Germline-derived CDR1 and CDR2 are SGHDT and YYEEEE. This CDR3 has 16 amino acids. The CDR3 loop reads CASSWGTVLGNEKLFF. The CDR3 DNA reads TGTGCCAGCAGCTGGGGGACAGTTCTGGGTAATGAAAAACTGTTTTTT. Looking up the rest from reference TRBV5-6 and TRBJ1-4 gives the full variable domain: DAGVTQSPTHLIKTRGQQVTLRCSPKSGHDTVSWYQQALGQGPQFIFQYYEEEERQRGNFPDRFSGHQFPNYSSELNVNALLLGDSALYLCASSWGTVLGNEKLFFGSGTQLSVL.

The chain links TRBV7-2 to TRBJ2-1; TRBD1 is a possible D gene (6 bases). The germline CDR1 and CDR2 sequences are SGHTA and FQGNSA. There are 14 residues in the CDR3. Between the trimmed V and J ends, which lost 7 bases and 5 bases, there was a span of 15 bases. The CDR3 reads CASTRQARDNEQFF. The CDR3 coding sequence is TGTGCCAGCACCCGACAGGCAAGGGACAATGAGCAGTTCTTC.

This chain joins TRBV30 and TRBJ1-6; no clear D gene. The CDR3 runs to 14 residues. The ends were cut back, 0 bases at V and 7 bases at J, with 10 bases in the middle. CDR1 is GTSNPN and CDR2 is SVGIG in the germline V gene (reference sequence). In DNA, the CDR3 is TGTGCCTGGAGTGTACTTAATAGCAATTCACCCCTCCACTTT. As protein: CAWSVLNSNSPLHF.

The gene calls are TRBV7-9 and TRBJ2-5, with 12 bases that match TRBD1. Trimming cost V 11 bases and J 3 bases; bases outside gene matches: 19. Germline V gene lookup returns CDR1 SEHNR and CDR2 FQNEAQ (reference sequence). The CDR3 contains 18 residues. For the CDR3, the DNA is TGTGCCGCAAGCACCACCGGGACAGGGGGCTTTTTCGAAGAGACCCAGTACTTC. Translated: CAASTTGTGGFFEETQYF.

There are a few counts of this clone. The gene calls are TRBV7-2 and TRBJ1-2; TRBD1 is a possible D gene (5 bases). There are 15 residues in the CDR3. Germline V gene data show CDR1 as SGHTA and CDR2 as FQGNSA. Trimming took 4 bases from V and 4 from J, leaving 16 bases between them. CDR3 residues: CASSSRPQGSYGYTF. DNA of the CDR3: TGTGCCAGCAGCTCACGCCCCCAGGGTAGCTATGGCTACACCTTC. Full variable domain (outside the CDR3, taken from reference TRBV7-2 and TRBJ1-2): GAGVSQSPSNKVTEKGKDVELRCDPISGHTALYWYRQSLGQGLEFLIYFQGNSAPDKSGLPSDRFSAERTGGSVSTLTIQRTQQEDSAVYLCASSSRPQGSYGYTFGSGTRLTVV.

The chain uses TRBV6-6 and TRBJ1-5, with a tentative D call TRBD1 (5 bases). The CDR3 totals 13 residues. Trimming took 10 bases from V and 5 from J, leaving 15 bases between them. The germline V gene encodes CDR1 MNHNY and CDR2 SVGAGI (reference sequence). As DNA, the CDR3 is TGTGCCACACAGGCCACGAACGATCAGCCCCAGCATTTT. It encodes CATQATNDQPQHF.

The rearrangement links TRBV12-5 to TRBJ1-2; TRBD1 might be the D (6 bases). The germline V and J ends were trimmed by 9 bases and 8 bases, with 28 bases remaining between them. Germline V gene lookup returns CDR1 LGHNT and CDR2 FRNRAP. CDR3 size: 16 residues. The CDR3 DNA sequence: TGTGCTAGGGGGGGGCTACGGGACCTTGACCCGTTAGGCTACACCTTC. Residues: CARGGLRDLDPLGYTF.

This chain connects TRBV30 to TRBJ2-3, with a tentative D call TRBD1 (6 bases). There are 13 residues in the CDR3. The V gene lost 3 bases and the J gene lost 4 bases, with 11 bases spanning the gap. The V gene's germline CDR1 is GTSNPN and CDR2 SVGIG (reference sequence). CDR3 coding DNA: TGTGCCTGGAGGATTAAGGGGGCAGATACGCAGTATTTT. It specifies CAWRIKGADTQYF.

The chain uses TRBV5-4 and TRBJ2-5, with 7 bases identical to TRBD2. The CDR3 totals 14 residues. In germline, CDR1 is SGHNT, CDR2 YYREEE (reference sequence). J was trimmed by 5 bases and V by 0 bases; bases with no gene match: 4. The DNA for the CDR3 is TGTGCCAGCAGCTTGGGCGGGGGAGGGGAGACCCAGTACTTC. It is translated as CASSLGGGGETQYF.

This clone was counted between two and nine times. J is TRBJ1-3 and V is TRBV2, with a tentative D call TRBD1 (6 bases). CDR3 size: 16 residues. Per the germline V gene, CDR1 is SNHLY and CDR2 is FYNNEI. Trimming removed 7 bases from V and 0 bases from J, with 16 bases in between. The DNA of the CDR3 is TGTGCCAGCACGTGGGGGCTGGGGAGCTCTGGAAACACCATATATTTT. This gives the protein CASTWGLGSSGNTIYF. Supplemented by reference TRBV2 and TRBJ1-3, the full variable domain reads EPEVTQTPSHQVTQMGQEVILRCVPISNHLYFYWYRQILGQKVEFLVSFYNNEISEKSEIFDDQFSVERPDGSNFTLKIRSTKLEDSAMYFCASTWGLGSSGNTIYFGEGSWLTVV.

This clone was detected once. V usage is TRBV27 and J usage is TRBJ1-6; D may be TRBD1 (5 bases). Germline V gene lookup returns CDR1 MNHEY and CDR2 SMNVEV (reference sequence). The CDR3 loop spans 13 amino acids. Trimming removed 2 bases from V and 12 bases from J, with 11 bases in between. CDR3 residues: CASSLGGVEPLHF. The CDR3 nucleotides read TGTGCCAGCAGTTTAGGGGGGGTTGAACCCCTCCACTTT.